This TCR beta chain was documented in a study of blood T cell repertoires in COVID-19. Whole-study context: COVID-19 samples from acute and convalescent phases originated in the United States, Italy and Spain. In each case, the material was cDNA or gDNA derived from T cells, B-cell-depleted T cells, or PBMCs.

Trimming took off 6 bases at V and 0 bases at J, with 10 bases between the two ends. The CDR3 has 14 residues. Looked up from germline, CDR1 is SNHLY and CDR2 is FYNNEI. Authors' analysis steps: From reference gene primer amplification, estimates of nucleated cell counts were derived. Clones were sequenced by immunoSEQ multiplex PCR, and TCRdb holds only the in-frame ones, with some missing. From that table come the V and J calls and clone size; the DNA was used to work out D and trimming. The sample holds 200,000 to 300,000 clones, around 85% seen once. The receptor's source is a woman aged 55-75 years with active or convalescent COVID-19. The specimen was peripheral blood. The chain has TRBV2 and TRBJ2-3, with a possible D match to TRBD2 (6 bases). CDR3 in DNA: TGTGCCAGCAGATGGGGACTCAGCACAGATACGCAGTATTTT. It encodes CASRWGLSTDTQYF. Based on the CDR3 plus reference TRBV2 and TRBJ2-3, the full variable domain is EPEVTQTPSHQVTQMGQEVILRCVPISNHLYFYWYRQILGQKVEFLVSFYNNEISEKSEIFDDQFSVERPDGSNFTLKIRSTKLEDSAMYFCASRWGLSTDTQYFGPGTRLTVL.